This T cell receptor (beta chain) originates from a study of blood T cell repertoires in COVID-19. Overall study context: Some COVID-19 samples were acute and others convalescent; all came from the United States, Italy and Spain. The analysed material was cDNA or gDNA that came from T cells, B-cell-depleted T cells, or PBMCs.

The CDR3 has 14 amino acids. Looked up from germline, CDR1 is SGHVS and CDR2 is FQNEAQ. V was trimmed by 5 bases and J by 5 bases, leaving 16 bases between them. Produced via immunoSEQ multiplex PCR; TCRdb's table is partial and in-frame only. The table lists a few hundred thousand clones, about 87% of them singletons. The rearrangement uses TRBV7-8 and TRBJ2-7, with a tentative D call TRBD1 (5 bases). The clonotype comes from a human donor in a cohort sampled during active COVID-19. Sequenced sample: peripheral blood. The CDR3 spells CASSPQGQIHEQYF. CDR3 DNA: TGTGCCAGCAGCCCTCAGGGCCAAATCCACGAGCAGTACTTC.